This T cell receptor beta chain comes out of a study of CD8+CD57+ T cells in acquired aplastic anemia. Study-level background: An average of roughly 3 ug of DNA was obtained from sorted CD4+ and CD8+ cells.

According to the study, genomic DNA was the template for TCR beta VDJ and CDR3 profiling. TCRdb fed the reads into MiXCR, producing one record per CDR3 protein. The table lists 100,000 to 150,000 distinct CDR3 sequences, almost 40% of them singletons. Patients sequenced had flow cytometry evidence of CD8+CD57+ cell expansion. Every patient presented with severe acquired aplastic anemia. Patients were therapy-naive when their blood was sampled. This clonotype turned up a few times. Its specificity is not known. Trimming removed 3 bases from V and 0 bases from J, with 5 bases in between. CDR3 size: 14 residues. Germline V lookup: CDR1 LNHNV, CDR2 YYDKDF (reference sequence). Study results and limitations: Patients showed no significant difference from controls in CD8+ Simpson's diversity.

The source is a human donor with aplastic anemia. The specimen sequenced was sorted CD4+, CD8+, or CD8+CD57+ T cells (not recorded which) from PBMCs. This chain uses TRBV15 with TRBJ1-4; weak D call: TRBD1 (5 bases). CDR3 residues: CATSRTATNEKLFF. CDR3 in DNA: TGTGCCACCAGCAGGACAGCAACTAATGAAAAACTGTTTTTT. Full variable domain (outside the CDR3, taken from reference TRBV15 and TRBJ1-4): DAMVIQNPRYQVTQFGKPVTLSCSQTLNHNVMYWYQQKSSQAPKLLFHYYDKDFNNEADTPDNFQSRRPNTSFCFLDIRSPGLGDTAMYLCATSRTATNEKLFFGSGTQLSVL.